The present T cell receptor beta chain was sequenced within a study of blood T cell repertoires in COVID-19. Study-level information: There were acute and convalescent COVID-19 samples, and they came from the United States, Italy and Spain.

In the original analysis: It was from reference gene primer amplification that nucleated cell counts were estimated. The assay was immunoSEQ multiplex PCR, and TCRdb's table has in-frame clones only and misses some. V and J calls and clone size come straight from that table; D and trimming were deduced from the DNA. The sample consists of about 400,000 clones, 80% to 90% of them appearing once. Germline CDR1 LNHDA, CDR2 SQIVND (reference sequence). Unmatched junction bases numbered 12, after V lost 9 bases and J lost 5 bases. The CDR3 totals 14 residues. Clinical history as reported by participants underpinned cohort assignment.

The TCR was taken from a man between 35 and 55 years old in a cohort exposed to, infected with or recovered from COVID-19 (not recorded which). The rearrangement uses TRBV19 and TRBJ1-2, with 7 bases that match TRBD1. Material: PBMCs or T cells enriched from blood (not recorded which). The CDR3 coding sequence is TGTGCCAGCCGTATGCGGGACAGACATTATGGCTACACCTTC. It encodes CASRMRDRHYGYTF.